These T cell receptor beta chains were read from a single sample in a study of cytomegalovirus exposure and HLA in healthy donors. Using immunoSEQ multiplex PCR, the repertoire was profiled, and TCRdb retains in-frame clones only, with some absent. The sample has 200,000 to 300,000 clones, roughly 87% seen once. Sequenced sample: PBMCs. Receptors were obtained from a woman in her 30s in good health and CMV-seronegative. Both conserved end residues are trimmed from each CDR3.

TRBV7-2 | ASRIDRGRYEQY
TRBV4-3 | ASSQEATPYEQY
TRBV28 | ASMSGGEFLETQY
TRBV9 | ASSAGLAGGPETQY
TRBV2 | ASLQVGAARDEQY
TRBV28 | ASSFEGADTQY
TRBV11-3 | ASSLEAEHEQY
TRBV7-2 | ASSLQRGDGYT
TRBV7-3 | ASSRQGDEQY
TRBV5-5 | ASSHMQGGAYEQY
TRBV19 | ASSWTGSQPQH
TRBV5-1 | ASSHLSSSGRIYEQY
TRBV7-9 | ASSLALGQGGETQY
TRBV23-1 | ASSPPGGALAEQY
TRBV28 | ASSLSLVREGLYEQY
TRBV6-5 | ASSYLDINYGYT
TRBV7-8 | ASSPGAGGGNEQF
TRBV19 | ASSIVLTTGKSYEQY
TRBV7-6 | ASSLGVMNTEAF
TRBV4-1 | ASSHQREVADTQY
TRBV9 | ASSAFPGQSYEQY
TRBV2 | ASSVLAGGGNEQF
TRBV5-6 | ASSSGLGLAGPSYEQY
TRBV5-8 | ASSLDGRSYEQY
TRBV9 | ASSETNNYEQY
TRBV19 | ASSIVSGNIHEQY
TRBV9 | ASSVATVSYGYT
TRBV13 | ASSGPLGLALGTGELF
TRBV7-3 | ASSPYLNTEAF
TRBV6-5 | ASSYLGVGETQY
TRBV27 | ASCPMAGGHYEQY
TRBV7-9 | ASSFGFSFYGYT
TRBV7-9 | ASSLGDFTHTDTQY
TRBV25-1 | ASSDYNEQF
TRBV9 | ASSEMDIGTDTQY
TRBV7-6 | ASSQSSVGTGELF
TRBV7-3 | ASSLTPSGRTKGNEQF
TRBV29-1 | SVEDRVNTEAF
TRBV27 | ASSFQGNTGELF
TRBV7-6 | ASSRSGTSGRNEQY